The rows below give T cell receptor beta chains drawn from one sample of a study of blood T cells in healthy people across ages. In TCRdb, the 5' RACE reads were re-called with MiXCR into one record per CDR3 protein. The table shows some 700,000 distinct CDR3 sequences, with roughly two fifths occurring only once. The sequenced sample was blood. The receptors were sampled from a woman aged 55-70 years in good health. Both conserved end residues are part of each CDR3. Fields, in order: J gene, D gene, clone size, V gene, CDR3 DNA, CDR3 protein. The D gene is left open where the match is weak. Clone size appears in some rows only: once, few, many, or a class for an expanded clone.

>TRBJ2-1|.|.|TRBV6-2/TRBV6-3
TGTGCCATTCTTGCCTACAATGAGCAGTTCTTC
CAILAYNEQFF
>TRBJ1-1|.|.|TRBV2
TGTGCCAGCGCACTAACACGGGCGAAGAACACTGAAGCTTTCTTT
CASALTRAKNTEAFF
>TRBJ2-7|TRBD1|.|TRBV5-1
TGCGCCAGCAGCAGAGACAGGGGAGTAGGCGAGCAGTACTTC
CASSRDRGVGEQYF
>TRBJ2-1|.|.|TRBV3-1
TGTGCCAGCAGCCTTCAATCCGGGACGAGGAATGAGCAGTTCTTT
CASSLQSGTRNEQFF
>TRBJ2-7|TRBD2|.|TRBV28
TGTGCCAGCAGGCGCTCGGCGGGAGGGTCCTACGAGCAGTACTTC
CASRRSAGGSYEQYF
>TRBJ1-5|.|.|TRBV12-3/TRBV12-4
TGTGCCAGCAGTATGGACCTTTATCAGCCCCAGCATTTT
CASSMDLYQPQHF
>TRBJ2-5|.|.|TRBV6-6
TGTGCCAGCACCCTAGGCACGGGAAAGACCCAGTACTTC
CASTLGTGKTQYF
>TRBJ2-5|TRBD1|many|TRBV5-5
TGTGCCAGCAGCTTTAATACAGGGGCGGAAAAGACCCAGTACTTC
CASSFNTGAEKTQYF
>TRBJ2-7|.|few|TRBV20-1
TGCAGTGCTAGAGATCGAGGACAGACCTACGAGCAGTACTTC
CSARDRGQTYEQYF
>TRBJ2-1|TRBD2|.|TRBV20-1
TGCAGTGCTTTTATTCCACCGGGACTAGCGGGGGTCGATGAGCAGTTCTTC
CSAFIPPGLAGVDEQFF
>TRBJ1-2|.|.|TRBV3-1
TGTGCCAGCAGCCAAGTTAAGGGCCAGGGCTACACCTTC
CASSQVKGQGYTF
>TRBJ2-1|TRBD2|.|TRBV20-1
TGCAGTGCTAGAGAGGTGTCTAGCGGGAGAAGGAATGAGCAGTTCTTC
CSAREVSSGRRNEQFF
>TRBJ2-5|.|.|TRBV29-1
TGCAGCGAAGGCGACGCAACGGAGACCCAGTACTTC
CSEGDATETQYF
>TRBJ1-1|.|.|TRBV7-9
TGTGCCAGCAGCTTAGCAGCAGGACCTAACAGTGAAGCTTTCTTT
CASSLAAGPNSEAFF
>TRBJ1-2|.|few|TRBV7-9
TGTGCCAGCAGCTTAAGCGGGAGCCCTTCTAACTATGGCTACACCTTC
CASSLSGSPSNYGYTF
>TRBJ2-6|TRBD1|.|TRBV10-3
TGTGCCATCATAGAGACAGGGGTTAATACTGGGGCCAACGTCCTGACTTTC
CAIIETGVNTGANVLTF
>TRBJ2-5|TRBD1|.|TRBV29-1
TGCAGCACGGACAGGGGAACGGAGACCCAGTACTTC
CSTDRGTETQYF
>TRBJ2-4|TRBD2|few|TRBV14
TGTGCCAGCAGCCAGACTAGCGGCGTGAACATTCAGTACTTC
CASSQTSGVNIQYF
>TRBJ2-3|TRBD2|.|TRBV5-1
TGCGCCAGCAGCTGGGTAGCGGGGGGGCGGAACACAGATACGCAGTATTTT
CASSWVAGGRNTDTQYF
>TRBJ2-5|.|few|TRBV5-5
TGTGCCAGCAGCGCGGGGAGGAGGTTACAAGAGACCCAGTACTTC
CASSAGRRLQETQYF
>TRBJ2-4|.|.|TRBV20-1
TGCAGTGCTCTGTACACGGCGATAAACATTCAGTACTTC
CSALYTAINIQYF
>TRBJ2-5|TRBD2|once|TRBV11-2
TGTGCCAGCAGCTTAGTTAGCGGGAGGTTGGAGACCCAGTACTTC
CASSLVSGRLETQYF
>TRBJ1-4|.|.|TRBV2
TGTGCCAGCAGCCTGGCCAGCGCGAAAAAACTGTTTTTT
CASSLASAKKLFF
>TRBJ1-6|.|.|TRBV13
TGTGCCAGCAGAATCTCCTATAATTCACCCCTCCACTTT
CASRISYNSPLHF
>TRBJ2-2|.|.|TRBV4-2
TGTGCCAGCAGCCCAGACTACGGGGCGACCTTTGACGGGGAGCTGTTTTTT
CASSPDYGATFDGELFF
>TRBJ2-7|TRBD1|many|TRBV4-2
TGTGCCAGCAGCCAAGCACAGGGGAATCCCTACGAGCAGTACTTC
CASSQAQGNPYEQYF
>TRBJ2-5|.|few|TRBV5-5
TGTGCCAGCAGCCCCCTTGGCCCTGAGGTGGAGACCCAGTACTTC
CASSPLGPEVETQYF
>TRBJ1-1|TRBD1|.|TRBV20-1
TGCAGTGCCTACTCTTACAGGGGCAGGGGCACTGAAGCTTTCTTT
CSAYSYRGRGTEAFF